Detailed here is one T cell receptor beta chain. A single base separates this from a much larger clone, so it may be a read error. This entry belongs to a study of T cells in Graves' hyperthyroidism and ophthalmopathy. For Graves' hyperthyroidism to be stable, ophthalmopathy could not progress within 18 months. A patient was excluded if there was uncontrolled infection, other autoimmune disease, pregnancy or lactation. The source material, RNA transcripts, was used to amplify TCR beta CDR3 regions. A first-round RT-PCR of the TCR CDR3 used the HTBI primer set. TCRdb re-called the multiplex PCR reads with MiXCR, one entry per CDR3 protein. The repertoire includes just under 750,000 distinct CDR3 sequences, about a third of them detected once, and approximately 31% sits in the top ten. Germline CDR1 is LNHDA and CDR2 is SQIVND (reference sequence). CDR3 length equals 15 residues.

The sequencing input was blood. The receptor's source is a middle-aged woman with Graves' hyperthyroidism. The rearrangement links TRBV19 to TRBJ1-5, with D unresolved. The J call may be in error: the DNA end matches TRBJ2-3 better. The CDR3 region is CASTNPPRSNQPQYF. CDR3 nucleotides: TGTGCCAGTACAAACCCCCCCAGGTCCAATCAGCCCCAGTATTTT.